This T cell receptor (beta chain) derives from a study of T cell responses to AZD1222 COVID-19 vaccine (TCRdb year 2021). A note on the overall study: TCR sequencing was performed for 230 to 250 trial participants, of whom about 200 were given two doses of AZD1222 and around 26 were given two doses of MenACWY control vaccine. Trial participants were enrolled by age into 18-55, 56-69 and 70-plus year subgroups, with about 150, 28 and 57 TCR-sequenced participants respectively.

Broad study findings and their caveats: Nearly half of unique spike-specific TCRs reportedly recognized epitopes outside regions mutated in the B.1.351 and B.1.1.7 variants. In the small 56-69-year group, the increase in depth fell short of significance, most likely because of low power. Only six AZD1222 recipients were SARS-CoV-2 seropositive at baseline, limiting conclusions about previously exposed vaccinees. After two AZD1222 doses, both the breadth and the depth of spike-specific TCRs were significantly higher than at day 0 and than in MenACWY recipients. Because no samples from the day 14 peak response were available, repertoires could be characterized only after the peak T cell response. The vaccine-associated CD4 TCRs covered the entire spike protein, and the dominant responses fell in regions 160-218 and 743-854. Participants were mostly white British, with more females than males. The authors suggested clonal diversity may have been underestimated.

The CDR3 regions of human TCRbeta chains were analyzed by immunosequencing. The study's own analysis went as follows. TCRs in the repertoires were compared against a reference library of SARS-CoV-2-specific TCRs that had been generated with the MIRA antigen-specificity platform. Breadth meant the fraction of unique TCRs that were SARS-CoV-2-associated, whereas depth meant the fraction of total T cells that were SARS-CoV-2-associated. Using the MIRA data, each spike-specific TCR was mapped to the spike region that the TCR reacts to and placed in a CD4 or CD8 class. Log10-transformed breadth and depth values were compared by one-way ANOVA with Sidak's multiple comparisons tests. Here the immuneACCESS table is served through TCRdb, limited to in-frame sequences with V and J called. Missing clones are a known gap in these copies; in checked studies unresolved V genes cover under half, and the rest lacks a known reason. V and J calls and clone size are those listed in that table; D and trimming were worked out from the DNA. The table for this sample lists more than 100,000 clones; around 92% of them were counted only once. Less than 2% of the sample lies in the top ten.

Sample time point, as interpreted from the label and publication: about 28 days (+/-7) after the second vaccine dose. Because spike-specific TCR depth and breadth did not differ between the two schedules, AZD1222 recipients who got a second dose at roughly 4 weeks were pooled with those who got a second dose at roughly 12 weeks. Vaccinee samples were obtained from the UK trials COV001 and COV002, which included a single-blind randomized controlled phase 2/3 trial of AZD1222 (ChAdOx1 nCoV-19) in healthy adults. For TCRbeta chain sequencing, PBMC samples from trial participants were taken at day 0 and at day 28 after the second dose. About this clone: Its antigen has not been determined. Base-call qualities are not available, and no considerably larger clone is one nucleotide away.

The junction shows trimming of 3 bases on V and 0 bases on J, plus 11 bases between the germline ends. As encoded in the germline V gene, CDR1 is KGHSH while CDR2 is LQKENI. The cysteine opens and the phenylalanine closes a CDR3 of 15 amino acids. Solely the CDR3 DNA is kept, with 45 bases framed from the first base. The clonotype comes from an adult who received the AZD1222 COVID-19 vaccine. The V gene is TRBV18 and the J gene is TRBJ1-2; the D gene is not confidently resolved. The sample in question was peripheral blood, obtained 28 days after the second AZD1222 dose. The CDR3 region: CASSPEEGANYGYTF. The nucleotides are TGTGCCAGCTCACCGGAGGAGGGAGCTAACTATGGCTACACCTTC.